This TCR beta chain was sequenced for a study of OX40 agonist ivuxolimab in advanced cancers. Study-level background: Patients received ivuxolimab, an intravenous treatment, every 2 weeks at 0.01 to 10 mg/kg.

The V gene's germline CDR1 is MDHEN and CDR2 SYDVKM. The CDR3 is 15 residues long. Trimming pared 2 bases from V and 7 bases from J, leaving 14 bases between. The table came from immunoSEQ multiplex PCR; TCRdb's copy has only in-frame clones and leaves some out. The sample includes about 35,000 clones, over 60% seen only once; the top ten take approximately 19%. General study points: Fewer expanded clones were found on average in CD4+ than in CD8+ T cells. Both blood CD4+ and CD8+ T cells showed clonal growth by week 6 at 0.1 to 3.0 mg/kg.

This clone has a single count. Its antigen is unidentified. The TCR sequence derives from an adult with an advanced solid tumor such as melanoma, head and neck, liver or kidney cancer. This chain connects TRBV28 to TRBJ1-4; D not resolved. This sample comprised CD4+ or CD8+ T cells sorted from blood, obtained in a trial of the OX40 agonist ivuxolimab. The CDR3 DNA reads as TGTGCCAGCAGTTTACAGTACGGAGTAACTGAAAAACTGTTTTTT. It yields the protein CASSLQYGVTEKLFF.